Sequencing of this T cell receptor beta chain was carried out in a study of naive and memory T cell subsets. Study-level results: Especially in CD8 cells, naive repertoires contained a few larger clonotypes, possibly CD45RA-re-expressing memory cells.

Regarding this clonotype: The target antigen is unknown.

Both TRBC1 and TRBC2 were covered by a beta constant-region primer of two equimolar oligonucleotides. The ligated cDNA underwent four PCR rounds using SP2 and nested alpha and beta constant-region primers. MiXCR, applied by TCRdb to the UMI-ligation and nested PCR reads, yields one record per CDR3 protein. The sample includes approximately 90,000 distinct CDR3 sequences, about 11% seen only once; the top ten take more than 0.13%. Germline CDR1 and CDR2: SGHNT and YYREEE (reference sequence). This CDR3 comprises 14 residues. After removal of 0 bases from V and 3 bases from J, the junction contained 2 bases not matched to a gene.

The chain has TRBV5-4 and TRBJ2-7; TRBD1 matches 8 bases. This clonotype was obtained from a human donor in good health. Source material: naive CD4+ T cells from blood. CDR3 amino acids: CASSLGGQDYEQYF. The CDR3 bases are TGTGCCAGCAGCTTGGGGGGACAGGACTACGAGCAGTACTTC. Drawing the rest from reference TRBV5-4 and TRBJ2-7, the complete variable domain is ETGVTQSPTHLIKTRGQQVTLRCSSQSGHNTVSWYQQALGQGPQFIFQYYREEENGRGNFPPRFSGLQFPNYSSELNVNALELDDSALYLCASSLGGQDYEQYFGPGTRLTVT.